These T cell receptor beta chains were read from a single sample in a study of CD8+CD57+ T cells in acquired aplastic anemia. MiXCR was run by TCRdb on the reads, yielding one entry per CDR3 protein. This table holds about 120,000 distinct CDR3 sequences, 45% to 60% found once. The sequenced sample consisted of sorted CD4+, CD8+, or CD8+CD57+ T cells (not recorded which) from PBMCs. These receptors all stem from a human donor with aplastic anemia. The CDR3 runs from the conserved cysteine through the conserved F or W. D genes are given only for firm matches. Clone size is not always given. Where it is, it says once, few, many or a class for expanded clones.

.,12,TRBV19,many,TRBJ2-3,TGTGCCAGTAGTAGGGGGACAGATACGCAGTATTTT,CASSRGTDTQYF
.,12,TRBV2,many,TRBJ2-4,TGTGCCAGCAGTAGGGGGGGGGGCATTCAGTACTTC,CASSRGGGIQYF
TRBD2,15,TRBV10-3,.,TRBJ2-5,TGTGCCATCAGGGGGACTAGCGGGGAACAAGAGACCCAGTACTTC,CAIRGTSGEQETQYF
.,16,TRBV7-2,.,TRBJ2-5,TGTGCCAGCAGCTTAGCGGCGGGGGCCTACCAAGAGACCCAGTACTTC,CASSLAAGAYQETQYF
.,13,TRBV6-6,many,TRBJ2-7,TGTGCCAGCAGTTACTCGGGCTGGGAGGAGCAGTACTTC,CASSYSGWEEQYF
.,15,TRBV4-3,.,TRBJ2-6,TGCGCCAGCAGCCACGGAGTTTCTGGGGCCAACGTCCTGACTTTC,CASSHGVSGANVLTF
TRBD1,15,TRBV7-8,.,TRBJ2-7,TGTGCCAGCAGCACCCGGACAGGGAACTCCTACGAGCAGTACTTC,CASSTRTGNSYEQYF
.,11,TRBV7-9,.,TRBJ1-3,TGTGCCACTACGACTGGAAACACCATATATTTT,CATTTGNTIYF
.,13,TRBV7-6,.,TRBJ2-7,TGTGCCAGCAGCTCCGGATGGGGTAACGAGCAGTACTTC,CASSSGWGNEQYF
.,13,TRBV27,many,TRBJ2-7,TGTGCCAGCGGCGAGAGGGCGGCCTACGAGCAGTACTTC,CASGERAAYEQYF
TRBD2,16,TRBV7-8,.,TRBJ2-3,TGTGCCAGCAGCTTAGGTCGGGAGGAGGCCTACAATGAGCAGTATTTT,CASSLGREEAYNEQYF
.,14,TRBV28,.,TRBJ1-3,TGTGCCAGCGCCGGGACAACCTCTGGAAACACCATATATTTT,CASAGTTSGNTIYF
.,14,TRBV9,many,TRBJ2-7,TGTGCCAGCAGCGTAGGAGGGAGTCCCTACGAGCAGTACTTC,CASSVGGSPYEQYF
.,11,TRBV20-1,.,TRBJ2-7,TGCAGTGTTAGTTCCCTCCGCGAGCAGTACTTC,CSVSSLREQYF
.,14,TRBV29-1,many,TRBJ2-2,TGCAGCGGGGGGAGGGACACTCACACCGGGGAGCTGTTTTTT,CSGGRDTHTGELFF
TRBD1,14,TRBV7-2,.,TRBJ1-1,TGTGCCAGCAGCACACGACAGGGGGAAACTGAAGCTTTCTTT,CASSTRQGETEAFF
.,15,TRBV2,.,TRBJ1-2,TGTGCCGGCAGTCCACAGGACCTCTCATTCTATGACTACACCTTC,CAGSPQDLSFYDYTF
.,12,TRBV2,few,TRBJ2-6,TGTGCCAGCAGTGAATGGGGGGCCGTCCTGACTTTC,CASSEWGAVLTF
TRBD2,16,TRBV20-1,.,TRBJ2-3,TGCAGTGCCAGCAGTCCCTTAGCGGGGCGCACAGATACGCAGTATTTT,CSASSPLAGRTDTQYF
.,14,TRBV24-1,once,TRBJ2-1,TGTGCCACCAGTGATTTGGGCAGCTACAATGAGCAGTTCTTC,CATSDLGSYNEQFF
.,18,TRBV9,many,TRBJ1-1,TGTGCCAGCAGCGTAGTCGGCCCTGGAGGCGGAAGGGACACTGAAGCTTTCTTT,CASSVVGPGGGRDTEAFF
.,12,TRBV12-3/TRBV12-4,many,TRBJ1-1,TGTGCCAGCAGTTTGGCTAGGAATGAAGCTTTCTTT,CASSLARNEAFF
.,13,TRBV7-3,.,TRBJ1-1,TGTGCCAGCAGCGCGACAGTGAACACTGAAGCTTTCTTT,CASSATVNTEAFF
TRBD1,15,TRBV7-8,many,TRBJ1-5,TGTGCCAGCAGCTCGGAGACAGGGGGCAATCAGCCCCAGCATTTT,CASSSETGGNQPQHF
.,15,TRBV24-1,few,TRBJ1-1,TGTGCCACCAGTGATTCCCGAGTAAGGGACACTGAAGCTTTCTTT,CATSDSRVRDTEAFF
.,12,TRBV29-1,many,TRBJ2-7,TGCAGCGTTGAAGCCGACCCCTCGGAGCAGTACTTC,CSVEADPSEQYF
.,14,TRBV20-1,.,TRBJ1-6,TGCAGTGCTAGAGATGGAGGGGACAATTCACCCCTCCACTTT,CSARDGGDNSPLHF
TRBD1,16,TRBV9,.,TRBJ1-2,TGTGCCAGCAGCGCGAAGACAGGGAGAGGCAACTATGGCTACACCTTC,CASSAKTGRGNYGYTF
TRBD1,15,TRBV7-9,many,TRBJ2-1,TGTGCCAGCAGCTCCAGACAGGGGCTGTACAATGAGCAGTTCTTC,CASSSRQGLYNEQFF
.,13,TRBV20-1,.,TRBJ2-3,TGCAGTGCTAAGAGGACCAACACAGATACGCAGTATTTT,CSAKRTNTDTQYF
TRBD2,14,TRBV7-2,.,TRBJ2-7,TGTGCCAGCAGCAATAGCGGGGGGGAGTACGAGCAGTACTTC,CASSNSGGEYEQYF